This T cell receptor (beta chain) was sequenced for a study of PD-L1 blockade in urothelial cancer. Study background: Peripheral blood specimens exhibited a median yield of approximately 150,000 T cells.

Time point meaning: pretreatment peripheral blood. The CDR3 runs to 14 residues. Germline V lookup: CDR1 SGHRS, CDR2 YFSETQ. V lost 0 bases, J lost 8 bases, and 14 bases lay in between. Profiled with immunoSEQ multiplex PCR; TCRdb holds only in-frame clones, not every one. The sample lists approximately 70,000 clones, around 83% occurring once. The genes are TRBV5-1 and TRBJ1-1; the D gene is possibly TRBD1 (6 bases). This receptor was identified in a woman in her sixties or seventies with urothelial cancer. Sequencing was performed on PBMCs, taken around atezolizumab (anti-PD-L1) treatment. The CDR3 nucleotides read TGCGCCAGCAGCTTGGAAACAGGGTCTGGCGAAGCTTTCTTT. Translated: CASSLETGSGEAFF.